This T cell receptor (beta chain) originates from a study of T-cell memory formation after mild COVID-19. Comments on this clonotype: The antigen is undetermined.

TCRdb reanalysed the 5' RACE reads using MiXCR and keeps one entry per CDR3 protein. The sample contains roughly 550,000 distinct CDR3 sequences, around 20% of which appear only once. Overall study results and limits: The authors left the SARS-CoV-2 specificity of second-wave clones peaking on day 37 unconfirmed.

Looked up from germline, CDR1 is SGHVS and CDR2 is FNYEAQ. The CDR3 extends over 15 amino acids. With 5 bases clipped from V and 4 bases from J, the junction kept 9 bases outside the gene matches. The TCR originated in an adult woman who had mild COVID-19 (a few samples of this study predate the infection). Cell type and time point are not known. V is TRBV7-6 and J is TRBJ2-7; 9 positions match TRBD2. Sequencing was carried out using PBMCs or a T cell subset sorted from them (not recorded which). CDR3 bases: TGTGCCAGCAGCCGCTACTCTAGCGGGAATTACGAGCAGTACTTC. It translates to CASSRYSSGNYEQYF.